The 32 T cell receptor beta chains listed next were all sequenced from one sample in a study of T cells after yellow fever vaccination. TCRdb reprocessed the 5' RACE reads via MiXCR and lists one record per CDR3 protein. The sample contains roughly 300,000 distinct CDR3 sequences, about 6.6% of which appear only once. The sample consisted of PBMCs, taken more than 35 days after the first yellow fever vaccination. The receptors originated from a man younger than 35 who received the YFV17D yellow fever vaccine.

In this sample, this clonotype turned up many times. This chain uses TRBV25-1 with TRBJ2-1; 10 bases match TRBD2. Trimming at V came to 3 bases and at J to 11 bases, leaving 22 bases not matched to a gene. Germline CDR1 MGHDK, CDR2 SYGVNS. There are 19 residues in the CDR3. CDR3 DNA sequence: TGTGCCAGCAGTGACTTCGGGCCTTGGGAGCGGGGGGGCCCTCTAAAGCAGTTCTTC. This translates into CASSDFGPWERGGPLKQFF.

In this sample, this clonotype turned up a few times. This CDR3 reads CASSFDRDYEQYV. DNA of the CDR3: TGCGCCAGCAGCTTCGACAGGGATTACGAGCAGTACGTC. The gene calls are TRBV5-1 and TRBJ2-7, with 7 bases fitting TRBD1. The length of the CDR3 is 13 residues. Germline V gene lookup returns CDR1 SGHRS and CDR2 YFSETQ. V was clipped by 2 bases and J by 4 bases; unmatched bases: 3.

This clonotype was seen a few times. The rearrangement uses TRBV7-9 and TRBJ1-6; the D is unclear. Trimming stripped 1 base from V and 9 bases from J, with 7 bases between. CDR1 and CDR2 (germline): SEHNR, FQNEAQ (reference sequence). CDR3 length equals 13 residues. The CDR3 region has the DNA TGTGCCAGCAGCTTAGTCCCAACTTCACCCCTCCACTTT. This translates into CASSLVPTSPLHF.

The chain joins TRBV20-1 to TRBJ1-1; D is unclear. The CDR3 totals 13 residues. Trimming took off 0 bases at V and 5 bases at J, with 10 bases between the two ends. CDR1 and CDR2 from the germline V gene are DFQATT and SNEGSKA (reference sequence). The CDR3 loop is CSAREGILTEAFF. As DNA, the CDR3 is TGCAGTGCTAGAGAAGGTATATTAACTGAAGCTTTCTTT.

V gene TRBV29-1 combines with J gene TRBJ2-3; D call uncertain. The germline V and J ends were trimmed by 6 bases and 5 bases, with 12 bases remaining between them. In germline, CDR1 is SQVTM, CDR2 ANQGSEA. The CDR3 sequence is 12 residues long. CDR3 residues: CSVPLGGDTQYF. CDR3 DNA: TGCAGCGTCCCCCTCGGCGGAGATACGCAGTATTTT.

The table lists this clonotype with a few counts. This chain links TRBV27 with TRBJ1-1; 8 nucleotides align to TRBD1. Germline V gene sequence: CDR1 MNHEY, CDR2 SMNVEV (reference sequence). CDR3 size: 14 residues. The ends lost 3 bases at V and 6 bases at J; junction bases unmatched: 6. In DNA, the CDR3 is TGTGCCAGCAGTTTCCCGGACAGGGTCTCTGAAGCTTTCTTT. Protein product: CASSFPDRVSEAFF.

The gene calls are TRBV5-5 and TRBJ2-7; D perhaps matches TRBD2 (6 bases). Germline-derived CDR1 and CDR2 are SGHKS and YYEKEE (reference sequence). Trimming removed 5 bases from V and 1 base from J, with 16 bases in between. This CDR3 comprises 15 residues. The CDR3 region has the DNA TGTGCCAGCAGGTTCTGGGGGGACCCTTCCTACGAGCAGTACTTC. Residues: CASRFWGDPSYEQYF.

This clonotype was counted ten times or more. This sequence joins TRBV20-1 and TRBJ2-5, with D perhaps TRBD1 (5 bases). This CDR3 has 15 amino acids. CDR1 is DFQATT and CDR2 is SNEGSKA in the germline V gene (reference sequence). The V end was cut by 0 bases, the J end by 5 bases, with 16 bases between. CDR3 sequence (DNA): TGCAGTGCTAGAGATCCTACAGGCCCCGGGGAGACCCAGTACTTC. Translated: CSARDPTGPGETQYF.

The chain recombines TRBV7-9 with TRBJ1-1, with D unclear. This CDR3 has 12 residues. CDR1 is SEHNR and CDR2 is FQNEAQ in the germline V gene (reference sequence). Trimming cost V 4 bases and J 11 bases, with 14 bases left between them. CDR3 DNA sequence: TGTGCCAGCAGCTCGGACCCGTTAGGGGCTTTCTTT. It yields the protein CASSSDPLGAFF.

This clonotype was found many times. This chain uses TRBV12-3 or TRBV12-4 with TRBJ1-5; D not certain. The germline V and J ends were trimmed by 6 bases and 0 bases, with 9 bases remaining between them. This CDR3 is 14 amino acids long. The CDR3 sequence: CASSFGGSNQPQHF. The CDR3 nucleotides are TGTGCCAGCAGCTTTGGAGGTAGCAATCAGCCCCAGCATTTT.

This clonotype showed up just a few times. The genes are TRBV20-1 and TRBJ2-3; D could derive from TRBD1 or TRBD2 (5 bases each). The CDR3 runs 12 residues. Germline V gene data show CDR1 as DFQATT and CDR2 as SNEGSKA (reference sequence). CDR3 in DNA: TGCAGCTCGGGACCCGTCACAGATACGCAGTATTTT. Amino acids: CSSGPVTDTQYF.

This clonotype has just one count. The chain employs TRBV7-2 and TRBJ2-5; D not resolved. Trimming removed 4 bases from V and 5 bases from J, with 11 bases in between. Germline loops: CDR1 SGHTA, CDR2 FQGNSA. This CDR3 has 13 residues. The CDR3 DNA is TGTGCCAGCAGCTCGGCCCACGGGGAGACCCAGTACTTC. It specifies CASSSAHGETQYF.

In this sample, this clonotype turned up a few times. An end of the junction does not agree with germline; a read error may underlie this. The rearrangement links TRBV4-2 to TRBJ1-5; no clear D. The germline V gene encodes CDR1 LGHNA and CDR2 YNFKEQ. This CDR3 comprises 15 residues. The CDR3 DNA follows: TGTGCCAGCAACCAACAACTCTTTAGCAATCAGCCCCAGCATTTT. This sequence encodes CASNQQLFSNQPQHF.

There are many counts of this clonotype. The chain uses TRBV6-1 and TRBJ1-6; no reliable D call. The CDR3 contains 13 residues. V lost 11 bases and J 9 bases, leaving 17 bases between the germline ends. In germline, CDR1 is MNHNS, CDR2 SASEGT. CDR3 DNA sequence: TGTGCCGGCACAAGCAGCGCTAGTTCACCCCTCCACTTT. Protein: CAGTSSASSPLHF.

A few counts support this clonotype. The chain has TRBV18 and TRBJ1-5; weak D call: TRBD1 (6 bases). This CDR3 comprises 16 residues. Germline V gene data show CDR1 as KGHSH and CDR2 as LQKENI. The V gene lost 3 bases and the J gene lost 6 bases, with 18 bases spanning the gap. CDR3 sequence (DNA): TGTGCCAGCTCACCTACGGCAGGGGATTTTTCTCAGCCCCAGCATTTT. Encoded protein: CASSPTAGDFSQPQHF. Based on the CDR3 plus reference TRBV18 and TRBJ1-5, the full variable domain is NAGVMQNPRHLVRRRGQEARLRCSPMKGHSHVYWYRQLPEEGLKFMVYLQKENIIDESGMPKERFSAEFPKEGPSILRIQQVVRGDSAAYFCASSPTAGDFSQPQHFGDGTRLSIL.

The table lists this clonotype with many counts. V gene TRBV11-2 combines with J gene TRBJ2-3; 10 bases line up with TRBD1. The CDR3 has 14 amino acids. V was pared by 4 bases and J by 4 bases, with 2 bases of the junction left unmatched. Germline CDR1 and CDR2: SGHAT and FQNNGV. CDR3 amino acids: CASSSDRGADTQYF. CDR3 sequence (DNA): TGTGCCAGCAGCTCGGACAGGGGGGCAGATACGCAGTATTTT. Looking up the rest from reference TRBV11-2 and TRBJ2-3 gives the full variable domain: EAGVAQSPRYKIIEKRQSVAFWCNPISGHATLYWYQQILGQGPKLLIQFQNNGVVDDSQLPKDRFSAERLKGVDSTLKIQPAKLEDSAVYLCASSSDRGADTQYFGPGTRLTVL.

This clonotype was counted at least ten times. The chain is built from TRBV28 and TRBJ2-7; a weak D match, TRBD1 (6 bases). CDR3 length: 13 residues. Germline V gene lookup returns CDR1 MDHEN and CDR2 SYDVKM. Trimming cost V 5 bases and J 2 bases, with 10 bases left between them. The CDR3 loop is CASSMDRTYEQYF. DNA for the CDR3: TGTGCCAGCAGTATGGACAGAACCTACGAGCAGTACTTC.

This clonotype was seen ten or more times. The gene calls are TRBV29-1 and TRBJ2-5; TRBD2 agrees at 8 bases. The germline gives CDR1 SQVTM, CDR2 ANQGSEA. The V and J ends lost 5 bases and 4 bases, in that order; junction bases with no gene match: 6. This CDR3 has 13 amino acids. The CDR3 loop reads CSVHGGAGETQYF. CDR3 DNA: TGCAGCGTTCACGGGGGGGCAGGAGAGACCCAGTACTTC.

This clonotype was found a few times. V gene TRBV7-2 combines with J gene TRBJ2-3, with 9 bases fitting TRBD2. Germline CDR1 is SGHTA and CDR2 is FQGNSA. V gave up 3 bases and J gave up 2 bases; unmatched junction bases: 9. This CDR3 region has 17 residues. The CDR3 DNA reads TGTGCCAGCAGCTTCGAGGCTAGCGGGGAACTCACAGATACGCAGTATTTT. Amino acids: CASSFEASGELTDTQYF.

V usage is TRBV24-1 and J usage is TRBJ1-1; D call uncertain. Trimming cost V 4 bases and J 12 bases, with 20 bases left between them. Germline lookup yields CDR1 KGHDR and CDR2 SFDVKD. The CDR3 length is 14 residues. The CDR3 sequence is CATSDTRRPRGSFF. The CDR3 bases are TGTGCCACCAGTGACACACGTAGGCCCCGTGGATCTTTCTTT.

The chain couples TRBV29-1 to TRBJ1-4; 7 bases line up with TRBD1. The CDR3 totals 14 residues. The J segment lost 10 bases and the V segment lost 5 bases, leaving 13 bases of the junction unmatched. From germline, CDR1 is SQVTM and CDR2 ANQGSEA. CDR3 protein: CSVSLTGHFPKLFF. CDR3 nucleotides: TGCAGCGTTTCTCTGACAGGGCACTTCCCAAAACTGTTTTTT.

This clonotype has only a few counts. This chain joins TRBV5-1 and TRBJ1-6; D might be TRBD1 (6 bases). Trimming removed 0 bases from V and 8 bases from J, with 9 bases in between. CDR1 SGHRS and CDR2 YFSETQ come from the germline V gene. This CDR3 region has 14 residues. The CDR3 nucleotides read TGCGCCAGCAGCTTGGGGGCAGGGGATTCACCCCTCCACTTT. Translating gives CASSLGAGDSPLHF.

The genes are TRBV7-2 and TRBJ2-5, with a possible D match to TRBD2 (5 bases). The CDR3 spans 15 residues. Per germline, CDR1 SGHTA and CDR2 FQGNSA. Trimming cost V 5 bases and J 1 base, with 14 bases left between them. Here the CDR3 reads CASSRSSPPQETQYF. CDR3 DNA sequence: TGTGCCAGCAGCCGTTCTAGCCCTCCCCAAGAGACCCAGTACTTC.

Many counts were recorded for this clonotype. The chain uses TRBV5-1 and TRBJ2-5; perhaps TRBD2 as D (6 bases). CDR1 and CDR2 from the germline V gene are SGHRS and YFSETQ. The CDR3 runs 15 residues. Deletions cut 0 bases from V and 5 bases from J, with 14 bases between. DNA for the CDR3: TGCGCCAGCAGCTTGGCCGCGGGGCTGGGGGAGACCCAGTACTTC. Translating gives CASSLAAGLGETQYF.

This rearrangement joins TRBV6-1 to TRBJ2-3; 11 nucleotides agree with TRBD2. Per the germline V gene, CDR1 is MNHNS and CDR2 is SASEGT. The CDR3 totals 19 residues. Trimming cost V 5 bases and J 6 bases; bases outside gene matches: 19. CDR3 DNA: TGTGCCAGCAGTCATGGGACTAGCGGACACCAACGGGGCCCCGATACGCAGTATTTT. This gives the protein CASSHGTSGHQRGPDTQYF.

This rearrangement joins TRBV6-5 to TRBJ2-5; TRBD1 matches 8 bases. The trim removed 2 bases at V and 2 bases at J, leaving 7 bases unmatched. CDR3 size: 16 residues. From germline, CDR1 is MNHEY and CDR2 SVGAGI. The CDR3 DNA is TGTGCCAGCAGTTACATACAGGGGGGAAAACAAGAGACCCAGTACTTC. It is translated as CASSYIQGGKQETQYF.

The rearrangement uses TRBV9 and TRBJ1-1; unclear D gene. The CDR3 has 14 residues. Germline CDR1 is SGDLS and CDR2 is YYNGEE. The V end lost 0 bases, the J end lost 3 bases, and 9 bases lay between the germline ends. Here the CDR3 reads CASSVDGSYTEAFF. Here the CDR3 DNA reads TGTGCCAGCAGCGTAGACGGCAGCTACACTGAAGCTTTCTTT.

This clonotype was seen ten or more times. J is TRBJ2-1 and V is TRBV7-9; 9 nucleotides align to TRBD1. Losses at the gene ends were 2 bases for V and 8 bases for J; bases not matched to a gene: 7. CDR3 length equals 15 residues. Germline CDR1 reads SEHNR; CDR2 reads FQNEAQ (reference sequence). The CDR3 nucleotides are TGTGCCAGCAGCTTAAGCGGGACAGGGAGGGATGAGCAGTTCTTC. Amino acid sequence: CASSLSGTGRDEQFF. Based on the CDR3 plus reference TRBV7-9 and TRBJ2-1, the full variable domain is DTGVSQNPRHKITKRGQNVTFRCDPISEHNRLYWYRQTLGQGPEFLTYFQNEAQLEKSRLLSDRFSAERPKGSFSTLEIQRTEQGDSAMYLCASSLSGTGRDEQFFGPGTRLTVL.

This clonotype was seen only a few times. The chain couples TRBV5-1 to TRBJ1-2; 7 bases match TRBD1. The CDR3 length is 14 residues. V shed 4 bases and J 6 bases; nucleotides not matched to a gene: 9. Germline V lookup: CDR1 SGHRS, CDR2 YFSETQ. The CDR3 spells CASSRTGTDDGYTF. The DNA for the CDR3 is TGCGCCAGCAGCAGAACCGGGACAGACGATGGCTACACCTTC.

The V call is TRBV20-1, the J call TRBJ2-1; 15 positions agree with TRBD2. CDR1 is DFQATT and CDR2 is SNEGSKA in the germline V gene (reference sequence). Trimming removed 1 base from V and 8 bases from J; junction bases left unmatched: 3. This CDR3 is 15 amino acids long. This CDR3 reads CSARGTSGGEYEQFF. Here the CDR3 DNA reads TGCAGTGCTAGAGGGACTAGCGGGGGGGAGTATGAGCAGTTCTTC.

This clonotype was counted at least ten times. The rearrangement links TRBV5-1 to TRBJ2-1; 8 nucleotides agree with TRBD2. The ends lost 4 bases at V and 5 bases at J; junction bases unmatched: 11. CDR3 length equals 16 residues. CDR1 SGHRS and CDR2 YFSETQ come from the germline V gene. The CDR3 is CASSDQSGGLNNEQFF. CDR3 nucleotide sequence: TGCGCCAGCAGCGACCAGAGCGGGGGATTAAACAATGAGCAGTTCTTC.

V gene TRBV6-1 combines with J gene TRBJ1-3, with D maybe TRBD1 (5 bases). Germline V lookup: CDR1 MNHNS, CDR2 SASEGT. V dropped 8 bases and J dropped 0 bases, with 14 bases sitting between them. The CDR3 extends over 15 amino acids. CDR3 in amino acids: CASHPGAPSGNTIYF. CDR3 coding DNA: TGTGCCAGCCACCCCGGGGCTCCCTCTGGAAACACCATATATTTT.